This TCR beta chain was retrieved from a study of blood T cell repertoires in COVID-19. V was shortened by 5 bases and J by 6 bases, with 8 bases between the two germline ends. There are 12 residues in the CDR3. Clones were read by immunoSEQ multiplex PCR, and TCRdb kept only the in-frame ones, dropping some. The sample contains 150,000 to 180,000 clones, about four fifths of which appear only once. Sequenced material: peripheral blood. The gene calls are TRBV12-3 or TRBV12-4 and TRBJ2-1, with D tentatively TRBD1 (6 bases). The clonotype comes from a woman between 55 and 75 years old with acute or convalescent COVID-19. CDR3 in amino acids: CASSPDSNEQFF. CDR3 sequence (DNA): TGTGCCAGCAGTCCGGACAGCAATGAGCAGTTCTTC.